These 18 T cell receptor beta chains originate from one sample sequenced in a study of regulatory T cells in long-lasting Graves disease. Library construction for TCR beta used iRepertoire HTBI primers and Arm-PCR of CDR3 regions. TCRdb re-derived calls from the multiplex PCR reads in MiXCR, one entry per CDR3 protein. This table holds more than 350,000 distinct CDR3 sequences, 14% to 15% found once. Time point described: newly diagnosed GD, antithyroid drugs for less than 3 months. Extracted PBMC RNA gave rise to the TCR library. This sample also belongs to another study, concerning T cells in Graves' hyperthyroidism and ophthalmopathy.

This specimen was peripheral blood mononuclear cells (PBMCs), taken at new diagnosis, from a patient treated with antithyroid drugs. Receptors were obtained from a woman under 40 with Graves disease.

In this sample, this clonotype turned up a few times. As DNA, the CDR3 is TGTGCCAGCAGCTTACCTAGGACTGCCCTCAGCACAGATACGCAGTATTTT. Protein sequence: CASSLPRTALSTDTQYF. The V call is TRBV7-9, the J call TRBJ2-3, with D perhaps TRBD2 (5 bases). V lost 2 bases and J lost 0, with 15 bases in between. The germline V gene has CDR1 SEHNR and CDR2 FQNEAQ (reference sequence). The CDR3 sequence is 17 residues long.

The rearrangement uses TRBV11-3 and TRBJ2-3; D remains unclear. The CDR3 consists of 14 residues. Germline CDR1 SGHNT, CDR2 YENEEA. V was clipped by 0 bases and J by 2 bases, with 6 bases between them. The CDR3: CASSLDRHTDTQYF. The CDR3 DNA reads TGTGCCAGCAGCTTAGACAGACACACAGATACGCAGTATTTT. The full variable domain, completed using reference TRBV11-3 and TRBJ2-3, is EAGVVQSPRYKIIEKKQPVAFWCNPISGHNTLYWYLQNLGQGPELLIRYENEEAVDDSQLPKDRFSAERLKGVDSTLKIQPAELGDSAVYLCASSLDRHTDTQYFGPGTRLTVL.

This clonotype was seen repeatedly, ten times or more. This chain uses TRBV2 with TRBJ1-1, with TRBD1 as a possible D gene (6 bases). V gave up 5 bases and J gave up 0 bases, with 16 bases separating them. This CDR3 spans 16 amino acids. CDR1 SNHLY and CDR2 FYNNEI come from the germline V gene. The CDR3 DNA follows: TGTGCCAGCAGTACCCCGGGACACATAATGAACACTGAAGCTTTCTTT. As protein: CASSTPGHIMNTEAFF.

This clonotype was counted ten times or more. The chain carries TRBV12-3 or TRBV12-4 and TRBJ1-1, with 10 bases lining up with TRBD1. This CDR3 has 14 amino acids. V was clipped by 5 bases and J by 6 bases; unmatched bases: 6. The CDR3 region is CASSRDRGLPEAFF. CDR3 coding DNA: TGTGCCAGCAGTAGGGACAGGGGTCTCCCTGAAGCTTTCTTT.

This clonotype came up many times. The rearrangement joins TRBV20-1 to TRBJ2-1; 11 bases match TRBD2. The CDR3 sequence is 14 residues long. CDR1 is DFQATT and CDR2 is SNEGSKA in the germline V gene (reference sequence). V trimming: 3 bases; J trimming: 6 bases; junction bases outside the gene matches: 4. The CDR3 DNA sequence: TGCAGTGCTAGCAGACTAGCGGGAAGCAATGAGCAGTTCTTC. Its translation: CSASRLAGSNEQFF.

There are a few counts of this clonotype. The gene calls are TRBV6-2 or TRBV6-3 and TRBJ1-5; the D gene is possibly TRBD1 (5 bases). Between the trimmed V and J ends, which lost 0 bases and 5 bases, there was a span of 8 bases. The CDR3 covers 14 residues. Germline V gene sequence: CDR1 MNHEY, CDR2 SVGEGT. This CDR3 is CASSYSTADQPQHF. In DNA form, the CDR3 reads TGTGCCAGCAGTTACTCGACAGCCGATCAGCCCCAGCATTTT.

This clonotype was picked up many times. The rearrangement joins TRBV6-1 to TRBJ2-7; the match to TRBD2 covers 7 bases. The CDR3 contains 11 residues. Trimming took 7 bases from V and 6 from J; bases not matched to a gene: 3. CDR1 is MNHNS, CDR2 SASEGT, per germline. CDR3 residues: CASKWEGEQYF. The CDR3 nucleotides read TGTGCCAGCAAGTGGGAGGGCGAGCAGTACTTC.

The CDR3 DNA reads as TGTGCTAGTGCCCGGGACAGGGGGGGGGGGAGTGGCACAGATACGCAGTATTTT. It yields the protein CASARDRGGGSGTDTQYF. The chain combines TRBV12-5 with TRBJ2-3, with TRBD1 identical over 11 bases. V shed 7 bases, J shed 1 base, and the junction held 13 bases outside the gene matches. This CDR3 is 18 amino acids long. Germline V lookup: CDR1 LGHNT, CDR2 FRNRAP.

The table lists this clonotype with many counts. The chain recombines TRBV12-3 or TRBV12-4 with TRBJ2-4, with D possibly called TRBD1 or TRBD2 (5 bases each). The CDR3 spans 13 residues. Trimming cost V 8 bases and J 0 bases, with 8 bases left between them. CDR3 coding DNA: TGTGCCAGCGGGACCAGAGCCAAAAACATTCAGTACTTC. Translating gives CASGTRAKNIQYF.

The V call is TRBV5-4, the J call TRBJ2-1, with D possibly TRBD1 on 6 matching bases. The CDR3 spans 16 residues. V gave up 4 bases and J gave up 6 bases, with 20 bases separating them. CDR1 and CDR2 (germline): SGHNT, YYREEE (reference sequence). The DNA of the CDR3 is TGTGCCAGCAGCCTCAACGGACAGCTGTTTGCCAATGAGCAGTTCTTC. Amino acids: CASSLNGQLFANEQFF.

On this clonotype: It differs at one base from a far larger clone, so likely a read error. The chain has TRBV20-1 and TRBJ2-7, with 11 bases aligning to TRBD2. The last part of the DNA fits TRBJ2-3 better; the J call may be wrong. The CDR3 is 16 residues long. The V gene's germline CDR1 is DFQATT and CDR2 SNEGSKA (reference sequence). Here the CDR3 reads CSARDLLAGDIDTQYF. The CDR3 DNA reads as TGCAGTGCTAGAGACCTACTAGCGGGAGACATAGATACGCAGTATTTT.

This clonotype has just a few counts. The chain joins TRBV7-6 to TRBJ2-2, with 12 bases identical to TRBD2. V lost 0 bases to trimming and J lost 5 bases; unmatched junction nucleotides: 4. CDR1 and CDR2 (germline): SGHVS, FNYEAQ. This CDR3 comprises 17 residues. The CDR3 coding sequence is TGTGCCAGCAGCTTAGCCTCGACTAGCGGGAGTACCGGGGAGCTGTTTTTT. It encodes CASSLASTSGSTGELFF.

To note about this clonotype: This may be a read error, as it is one base from a much larger clone. This chain joins TRBV12-3 or TRBV12-4 and TRBJ2-1; the D is unclear. V was cut by 5 bases and J by 7 bases, with 12 bases left in between. The CDR3 length is 13 residues. As DNA, the CDR3 is TGTGCCAGCAGTCCGGGCGGAAGAAATGAGCAGTTCTTC. It yields the protein CASSPGGRNEQFF.

The J gene is TRBJ2-7, the V gene TRBV18; 10 nucleotides agree with TRBD1. The CDR3 has 13 amino acids. The V gene's germline CDR1 is KGHSH and CDR2 LQKENI. The V gene end was trimmed by 4 bases and the J gene end by 6 bases; junction bases not matched to a gene: 3. The CDR3: CASSRQGASEQYF. The DNA for the CDR3 is TGTGCCAGCTCACGACAGGGGGCGAGCGAGCAGTACTTC.

There are a few counts of this clonotype. The CDR3 loop reads CASRLLGGELFF. The CDR3 DNA reads TGTGCCAGCAGGCTACTGGGGGGGGAGCTGTTTTTT. This chain links TRBV28 with TRBJ2-2; D remains unclear. The CDR3 contains 12 residues. With 6 bases removed from V and 8 bases from J, the gap between germline ends came to 10 bases. CDR1 MDHEN and CDR2 SYDVKM come from the germline V gene.

To note about this clonotype: One junction end disagrees with the germline gene, perhaps due to a read error. The chain has TRBV5-1 and TRBJ2-5; TRBD1 is a possible D gene (6 bases). Germline V CDR1 and CDR2: SGHRS, YFSETQ. This CDR3 has 18 amino acids. The CDR3 DNA is TGCGCCAGCAGCTTGGCCACAGGGTTGACCCTTTCCTACAATGAGCAGCTCTTC. This gives the protein CASSLATGLTLSYNEQLF.

This clonotype was picked up a small number of times. This rearrangement joins TRBV30 to TRBJ2-1, with unresolved D. The V and J ends lost 2 bases and 10 bases respectively, with 15 bases between them. CDR3 length equals 13 residues. The germline V gene encodes CDR1 GTSNPN and CDR2 SVGIG (reference sequence). The CDR3: CAWSLRSLGEQFF. CDR3 DNA sequence: TGTGCCTGGAGTCTTCGTTCACTTGGAGAGCAGTTCTTC.

There are a few counts of this clonotype. The J gene is TRBJ2-6, the V gene TRBV12-3 or TRBV12-4; D might be TRBD1 (7 bases). The CDR3 loop spans 16 amino acids. V was trimmed by 6 bases and J by 0 bases, leaving 12 bases between them. The CDR3: CASRWQGGSGANVLTF. CDR3 DNA: TGTGCCAGCAGGTGGCAGGGGGGCTCTGGGGCCAACGTCCTGACTTTC.